This T cell receptor (beta chain) was found in a study of regulatory T cells in long-lasting Graves disease. Relying on iRepertoire HTBI primers and Arm-PCR of CDR3 regions, the team built TCR beta libraries. TCRdb redid the calling of the multiplex PCR reads with MiXCR, one entry per CDR3 protein. The data contain a few hundred thousand distinct CDR3 sequences, 18% of them singletons. This clonotype was detected ten times or more. CDR3 length: 18 amino acids. The trim removed 6 bases at V and 0 bases at J, leaving 9 bases unmatched. Looked up from germline, CDR1 is SGHRS and CDR2 is YFSETQ. Time point noted: newly diagnosed GD, antithyroid drugs for less than 3 months. PBMCs were the source of the RNA used for TCR sequencing. These sequences were also reported in another study, on T cells in Graves' hyperthyroidism and ophthalmopathy.

The TCR was taken from a woman between 25 and 40 years old with Graves disease. The material sequenced was peripheral blood mononuclear cells (PBMCs), taken at new diagnosis, from a patient treated with antithyroid drugs. The chain recombines TRBV5-1 with TRBJ2-6; 10 positions agree with TRBD1. The CDR3 DNA reads as TGCGCCAGCACCCCGGGACAGGGGAAAAGCTCTGGGGCCAACGTCCTGACTTTC. Translating gives CASTPGQGKSSGANVLTF.